This TCR beta chain comes out of a study of blood T cell repertoires in COVID-19. Study context: From the United States, Italy and Spain came samples of acute and convalescent COVID-19.

Source study methods: Reference gene primer amplification yielded estimated nucleated cell counts. Sequencing used immunoSEQ multiplex PCR; TCRdb keeps in-frame clones, though not all of them. D and trimming were read from the DNA, whereas the V and J calls and clone size are those reported in that table. The sample includes approximately 120,000 clones, around 88% seen only once; the top ten take around 17%. This CDR3 is built from 20 residues. With V trimmed by 0 bases and J by 2 bases, 15 bases remained unmatched. CDR1 LGHNT and CDR2 FRNRAP come from the germline V gene. This chain joins TRBV12-5 and TRBJ2-7; 11 nucleotides line up with TRBD2. This TCR was sampled from a woman aged 50 to 60 who had recovered from COVID-19. Sample: peripheral blood. The CDR3 DNA is TGTGCTAGTGGTTTGGTACCTTTAAGGCTAGCGGGAGGCCCAACCTACGAGCAGTACTTC. Translating gives CASGLVPLRLAGGPTYEQYF.